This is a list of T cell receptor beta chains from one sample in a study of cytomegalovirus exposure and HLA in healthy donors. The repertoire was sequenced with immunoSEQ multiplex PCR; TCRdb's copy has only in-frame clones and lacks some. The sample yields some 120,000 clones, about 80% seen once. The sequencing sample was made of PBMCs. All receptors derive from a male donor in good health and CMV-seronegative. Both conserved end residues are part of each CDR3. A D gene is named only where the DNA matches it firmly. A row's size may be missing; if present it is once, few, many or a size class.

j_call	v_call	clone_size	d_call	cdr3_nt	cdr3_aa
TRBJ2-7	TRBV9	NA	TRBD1	TGTGCCAGCAGCCCCCGGGACAGGGAGTCCGAGCAGTACTTC	CASSPRDRESEQYF
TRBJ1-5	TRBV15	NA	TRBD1	TGTGCCACCAGCAGCACTACCGGGACAGGCGAACAGCCCCAGCATTTT	CATSSTTGTGEQPQHF
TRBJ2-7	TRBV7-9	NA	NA	TGTGCCAGCAGCTTAGGCTCCAGGGAACACGAGCAGTACTTC	CASSLGSREHEQYF
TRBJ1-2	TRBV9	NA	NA	TGTGCCAGCAGCGTAGGTAAGGGGCCTCAAGCTAACTATGGCTACACCTTC	CASSVGKGPQANYGYTF
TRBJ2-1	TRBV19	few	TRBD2	TGTGCCACTCAACACCCCCGTGCTAGCGGGAGCCGGGATGAGCAGTTCTTC	CATQHPRASGSRDEQFF
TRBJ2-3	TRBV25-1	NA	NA	TGTGCCAGCACGAGGGGGTTAGCAGATACGCAGTATTTT	CASTRGLADTQYF
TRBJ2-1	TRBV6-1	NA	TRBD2	TGTGCCAGCAGTGAGAGGACTAGCGGGAGTCACGAGCAGTTCTTC	CASSERTSGSHEQFF
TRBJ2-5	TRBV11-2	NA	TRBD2	TGTGCCAGCGGGGGGACTAGCGGGAGTGTGCAGACCCAGTACTTC	CASGGTSGSVQTQYF
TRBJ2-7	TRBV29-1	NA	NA	TGCAGCGTGACATACACCGAACGCTACGAGCAGTACTTC	CSVTYTERYEQYF
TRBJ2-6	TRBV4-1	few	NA	TGCGCCAGCAGCCAAGATTCCGGGGCTGGGGCCAACGTCCTGACTTTC	CASSQDSGAGANVLTF
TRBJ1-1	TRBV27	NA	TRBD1	TGTGCCAGCAGTCGTATCGGGACAGGGGACTACACTGAAGCTTTCTTT	CASSRIGTGDYTEAFF
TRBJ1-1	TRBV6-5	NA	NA	TGTGCCAGCAGTTACAGGACAGACAACACTGAAGCTTTCTTT	CASSYRTDNTEAFF
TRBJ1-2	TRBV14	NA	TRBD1	TGTGCCAGCAGCCAAGACCCGACAGGGGGAAGTGGCTACACCTTC	CASSQDPTGGSGYTF
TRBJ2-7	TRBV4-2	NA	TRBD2	TGTGCCAGCAGCCCAACTGGGACTAGCGGCTACGAGCAGTACTTC	CASSPTGTSGYEQYF
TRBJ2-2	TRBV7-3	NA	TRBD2	TGTGCCAGCAGGGGGCTAGCGGGGAACACCGGGGAGCTGTTTTTT	CASRGLAGNTGELFF
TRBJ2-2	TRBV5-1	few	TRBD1	TGCGCCAGCAGAGGACAGGGTGACACCGGGGAGCTGTTTTTT	CASRGQGDTGELFF
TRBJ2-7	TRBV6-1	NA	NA	TGTGCCAGCAGTGAAGTAATAGCGGACTCCTACGAGCAGTACTTC	CASSEVIADSYEQYF
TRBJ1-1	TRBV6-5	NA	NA	TGTGCCAGCAGTTACAGCGCGTTGACAGTGAACACTGAAGCTTTCTTT	CASSYSALTVNTEAFF
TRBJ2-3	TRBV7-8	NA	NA	TGTGCCAGCAGCTTACGCGGGCCCGGCACAGATACGCAGTATTTT	CASSLRGPGTDTQYF
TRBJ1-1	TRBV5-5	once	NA	TGTGCCAGCCCTCTCGGGACATTGGCTTTCTTT	CASPLGTLAFF
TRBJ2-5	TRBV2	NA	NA	TGTGCCAGCAGTGCTAATCCTCCGGAGACCCAGTACTTC	CASSANPPETQYF
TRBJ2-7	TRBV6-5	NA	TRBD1	TGTGCCAGCAGAGACAGGGCCTACGAGCAGTACTTC	CASRDRAYEQYF
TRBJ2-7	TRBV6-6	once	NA	TGTGCCAGCAGGGGAGGGGGGGGAGGCGAGCAGTACTTC	CASRGGGGGEQYF
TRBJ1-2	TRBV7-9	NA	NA	TGTGCCAGCAGCTTACTCTTTAACTATGGCTACACCTTC	CASSLLFNYGYTF
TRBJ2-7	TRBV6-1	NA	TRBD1	TGTGCCAGCAGTGCCTTGAAGGGGGCCACCTACGAGCAGTACTTC	CASSALKGATYEQYF
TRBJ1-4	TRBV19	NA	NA	TGTGCCAGTAGCTTGACAGGTTCTAATCGGCTGGTGTTTTTT	CASSLTGSNRLVFF
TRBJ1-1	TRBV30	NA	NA	TGTGCCTGGATCCCCTCGGGGACTGAAGCTTTCTTT	CAWIPSGTEAFF
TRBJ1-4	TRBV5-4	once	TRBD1	TGTGCCAGCAGCTTAGGGGGCTCAACTAATGAAAAACTGTTTTTT	CASSLGGSTNEKLFF
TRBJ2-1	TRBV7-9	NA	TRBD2	TGTGCCAGCAGTCCCACTAGCGGGGGGAGCGATGAGCAGTTCTTC	CASSPTSGGSDEQFF
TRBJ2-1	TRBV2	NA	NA	TGTGCCAGCAGAGGGGGAACATACAATGAGCAGTTCTTC	CASRGGTYNEQFF
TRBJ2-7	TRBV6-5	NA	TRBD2	TGTGCCAGCAGTAAAGCGGGAGTCTCTGAGCAGTACTTC	CASSKAGVSEQYF
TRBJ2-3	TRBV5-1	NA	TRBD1	TGCGCCAGCAGCTCAGGACAGGGGCCGGCCATGGGGCAGTATTTT	CASSSGQGPAMGQYF
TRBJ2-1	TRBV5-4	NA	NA	TGTGCCAGCAACTCCAAAGGCGGCGGGCCTTACAATGAGCAGCTCTTC	CASNSKGGGPYNEQLF
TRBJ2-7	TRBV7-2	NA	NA	TGTGCCAGCAGCCCTCGACAGGCGCGATCCTACGAGCAGTACTTC	CASSPRQARSYEQYF
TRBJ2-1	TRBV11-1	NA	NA	TGTGCCAGCAGCTTAGGCTCTAGATTCGGGGGTATTCGAGGGAATGAGCAGTTCTTC	CASSLGSRFGGIRGNEQFF
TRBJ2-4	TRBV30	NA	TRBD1	TGTGCCTGGAGCGGACCGGGACAGGAAAACAGTCAGTACTTC	CAWSGPGQENSQYF
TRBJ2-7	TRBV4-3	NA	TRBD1	TGCGCCAGCAGCCAAGATTTACAGGGGGAGGTGGGGTACGAGCAGTACTTC	CASSQDLQGEVGYEQYF
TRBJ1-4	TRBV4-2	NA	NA	TGTGCCAGCAGCCAAGACAGTGAAAAACTGTTTTTT	CASSQDSEKLFF
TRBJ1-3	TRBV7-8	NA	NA	TGTGCCAGCAGCTCCACGCCTACTAGCTCTGGAAACACCATATATTTT	CASSSTPTSSGNTIYF
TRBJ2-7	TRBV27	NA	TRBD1	TGTGCCAGCAGTAGGGCAGGGGGTTACGAGCAGTACTTC	CASSRAGGYEQYF
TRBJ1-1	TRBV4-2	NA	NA	TGTGCCAGCAGCCAAGATGTCGGGAGGACTGAAGCTTTCTTT	CASSQDVGRTEAFF